One T cell receptor (beta chain) is described in this entry. No antigen is known for it. Profiling relied on immunoSEQ multiplex PCR, and the TCRdb table lists in-frame clones only, not all of them. The sample lists approximately 88,000 clones; approximately 96% were seen once. This record belongs to a study of cytomegalovirus exposure and HLA in healthy donors. The V end lost 0 bases, the J end lost 7 bases, and 14 bases lay between the germline ends. The germline gives CDR1 SSHAT, CDR2 FNYEAQ (reference sequence). This CDR3 is built from 15 residues. Study-level findings and limits: Most TCR sequences were rare, but some public TCRs occurred in many donors.

This receptor was obtained from a woman between 18 and 29 years old in good health and CMV-seronegative. The sequenced material came from PBMCs. The gene calls are TRBV7-7 and TRBJ2-3; a possible D gene is TRBD2 (5 bases). As DNA, the CDR3 is TGTGCCAGCAGCTTAGCACTAGGGTCATCTAATACGCAGTATTTT. As protein: CASSLALGSSNTQYF. The full variable domain, completed using reference TRBV7-7 and TRBJ2-3, is GAGVSQSPRYKVTKRGQDVTLRCDPISSHATLYWYQQALGQGPEFLTYFNYEAQPDKSGLPSDRFSAERPEGSISTLTIQRTEQRDSAMYRCASSLALGSSNTQYFGPGTRLTVL.